The rows below give T cell receptor beta chains drawn from one sample of a study of CD8+ T cells in alopecia areata. TCRdb keeps only in-frame clones here, not all; method: immunoSEQ multiplex PCR. The sample contains about 140,000 clones, 86% of which appear only once. The sequenced sample was CD8+ T cells sorted from blood, obtained at week 4, from a patient treated with tofacitinib. The receptors here all came from a human donor with alopecia areata. Each CDR3 is given with its conserved first and last residue. Each record gives: V gene, D gene, CDR3 length, J gene, clone size, CDR3 DNA, CDR3 protein. D genes are given only for firm matches. Expanded clones get a size class; other rows say once, few or many, or leave the size out.

TRBV7-9	TRBD1	13	TRBJ1-1	.	TGTGCCAGCAGCATACAGGGGGCAAATGAAGCTTTCTTT	CASSIQGANEAFF
TRBV5-1	TRBD2	20	TRBJ2-1	.	TGCGCCAGCAGTGGTGGAGGGGCTAGCGGGATAGCCAAAGTCGGTCATGAGCAGTTCTTC	CASSGGGASGIAKVGHEQFF
TRBV4-1	TRBD1	16	TRBJ2-5	few	TGCGCCAGCAGCCAACAGACAGGGGGCTCTCAAGAGACCCAGTACTTC	CASSQQTGGSQETQYF
TRBV7-8	TRBD1	18	TRBJ2-7	once	TGTGCCAGCAGCTCGTCCCGGGACAGGTCTAAGGGCTCCTACGAGCAGTACTTC	CASSSSRDRSKGSYEQYF
TRBV5-4	.	15	TRBJ2-7	.	TGTGCCAGCACGTCGTTAGGACGCGCTGCACGAGAGCAGTACTTC	CASTSLGRAAREQYF
TRBV27	TRBD2	13	TRBJ2-1	.	TGTGCCAGCAGTTTCGGACTAGTGGGTGAGCAGTTCTTC	CASSFGLVGEQFF
TRBV2	TRBD1	15	TRBJ1-1	.	TGTGCCAGCAGGGGTGGACAGGACCACAGGACTGAAGCTTTCTTT	CASRGGQDHRTEAFF
TRBV5-6	.	11	TRBJ2-3	.	TGTGCCAGCAGCTTTACAGATACGCAGTATTTT	CASSFTDTQYF
TRBV30	TRBD2	16	TRBJ2-1	.	TGTGCCTGGAGTGTACGGGCTAGCGGGAGGAGGGATGAGCAGTTCTTC	CAWSVRASGRRDEQFF
TRBV27	TRBD2	21	TRBJ2-1	.	TGTGCCAGCAGTTTCGTCTTCCCGGGACTAGCGGGGGAGATGCCCTACAATGAGCAGTTCTTC	CASSFVFPGLAGEMPYNEQFF
TRBV27	.	15	TRBJ2-5	.	TGTGCCAGCAGTTCCGCGCCAGGGGTGGTTGAGACCCAGTACTTC	CASSSAPGVVETQYF
TRBV30	.	14	TRBJ2-1	.	TGTGCCTGGAATGTAGCGGATCCCATGAGTGAGCAGTTCTTC	CAWNVADPMSEQFF
TRBV2	.	12	TRBJ1-2	.	TGTGCCAGCAGGCCCAGACAGGACGGCTACACCTTC	CASRPRQDGYTF
TRBV5-6	TRBD1	15	TRBJ2-3	.	TGTGCCAGCAGCTCCCTGCGGACAGGGGGAGATACGCAGTATTTT	CASSSLRTGGDTQYF
TRBV27	TRBD2	19	TRBJ2-1	once	TGTGCCAGCAGTTTATCGGCAGCGGGAGTTTCATATTCCTACAATGAGCAGTTCTTC	CASSLSAAGVSYSYNEQFF
TRBV5-1	.	14	TRBJ2-3	.	TGCGCCAGCAGCTTGGGCCTTTCCACAGATACGCAGTATTTT	CASSLGLSTDTQYF
TRBV5-6	.	15	TRBJ2-7	once	TGTGCCAGCAGCTCCGAGACTGAGTGGTACTACGAGCAGTACTTC	CASSSETEWYYEQYF
TRBV29-1	.	13	TRBJ2-5	.	TGCAGCTCCCTCGGGGATACCCAAGAGACCCAGTACTTC	CSSLGDTQETQYF
TRBV5-1	.	13	TRBJ1-4	.	TGCGCCAGCAGCCCCGACTCAAATGAAAAACTGTTTTTT	CASSPDSNEKLFF
TRBV27	.	16	TRBJ2-7	.	TGTGCCAGCAGTTTAGACGGCCCCACGGCGAACTACGAGCAGTACTTC	CASSLDGPTANYEQYF
TRBV5-1	.	14	TRBJ2-7	.	TGCGCCAGCAGCTTGGAAGGGGTGGTCGGGACGGCGTACTTC	CASSLEGVVGTAYF
TRBV7-9	.	15	TRBJ2-7	.	TGTGCCAGCAGCGATGACACTGGACAAATGGGCGAGCAGTACTTC	CASSDDTGQMGEQYF
TRBV19	TRBD1	13	TRBJ2-7	.	TGTGCCAGTGAAACGGGACAGGGTTACGAGCAGTACTTC	CASETGQGYEQYF
TRBV30	.	12	TRBJ2-2	.	TGTGCCTGGTACACAGCGGGCGGGGAGCTGTTTTTT	CAWYTAGGELFF
TRBV6-1	.	10	TRBJ2-7	.	TGTGCCAGCAGCGACTACGAGCAGTACTTC	CASSDYEQYF
TRBV4-2	.	14	TRBJ1-1	.	TGTGCCAGCAGCCAAGTCGAAGAGTACACTGAAGCTTTCTTT	CASSQVEEYTEAFF
TRBV27	TRBD2	16	TRBJ2-3	.	TGTGCCAGCAGTTCGCCAGCGGGGGGGCCCGTAACGACCCAGTATTTT	CASSSPAGGPVTTQYF
TRBV20-1	.	11	TRBJ1-2	.	TGCAGTGCTAGAGTGGGAGACGGCTACACCTTC	CSARVGDGYTF
TRBV30	.	14	TRBJ1-2	.	TGTGCCTGGAGAGGTGGGCGGGAATTCTATGGCTACACCTTC	CAWRGGREFYGYTF
TRBV6-5	TRBD1	13	TRBJ1-6	.	TGTGCCGCCCAACAGGGGGTCAATTCACCCCTCCACTTT	CAAQQGVNSPLHF